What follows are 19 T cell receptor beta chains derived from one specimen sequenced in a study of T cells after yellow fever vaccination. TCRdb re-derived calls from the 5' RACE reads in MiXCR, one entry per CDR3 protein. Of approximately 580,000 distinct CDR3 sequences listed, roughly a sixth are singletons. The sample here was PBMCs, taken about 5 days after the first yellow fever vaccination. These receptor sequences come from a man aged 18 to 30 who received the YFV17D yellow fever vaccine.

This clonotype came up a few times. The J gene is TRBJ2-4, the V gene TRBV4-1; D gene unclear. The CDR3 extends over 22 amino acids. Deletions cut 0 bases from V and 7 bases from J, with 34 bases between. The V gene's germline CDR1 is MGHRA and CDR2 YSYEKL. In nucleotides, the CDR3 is TGCGCCAGCAGCCAAGATCCCCCTGGGGTTCTGGTAGGAATTGGGGTAATCAACATTCAGTACTTC. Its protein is CASSQDPPGVLVGIGVINIQYF.

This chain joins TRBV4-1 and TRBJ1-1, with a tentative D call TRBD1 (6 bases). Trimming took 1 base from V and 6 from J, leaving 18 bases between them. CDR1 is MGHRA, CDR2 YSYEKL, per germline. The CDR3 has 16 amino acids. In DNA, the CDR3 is TGCGCCAGCAGCCAAGCCCAGATATCCAGGGGCGCTGAAGCTTTCTTT. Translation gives CASSQAQISRGAEAFF.

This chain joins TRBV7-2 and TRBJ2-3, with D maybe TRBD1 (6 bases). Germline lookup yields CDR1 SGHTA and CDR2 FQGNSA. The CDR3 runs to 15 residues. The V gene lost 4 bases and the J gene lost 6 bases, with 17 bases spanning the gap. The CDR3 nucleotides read TGTGCCAGCAGCTCAACGACAGGATTATTGGATACGCAGTATTTT. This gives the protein CASSSTTGLLDTQYF.

The CDR3 nucleotides read TGTGCCAGCCGACAGGGTACTGAAGCTTTCTTT. It is translated as CASRQGTEAFF. The V and J genes are TRBV14 and TRBJ1-1, with TRBD1 matching 7 bases. V lost 8 bases to trimming and J lost 5 bases; unmatched junction nucleotides: 2. CDR3 length: 11 residues. Germline V gene data show CDR1 as SGHDN and CDR2 as FVKESK.

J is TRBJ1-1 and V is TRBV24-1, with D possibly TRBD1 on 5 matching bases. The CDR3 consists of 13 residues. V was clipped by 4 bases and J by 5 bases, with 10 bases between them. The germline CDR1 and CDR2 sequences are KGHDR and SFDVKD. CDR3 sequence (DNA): TGTGCCACCAGTGAACCGGGACGGACTGAAGCTTTCTTT. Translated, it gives CATSEPGRTEAFF.

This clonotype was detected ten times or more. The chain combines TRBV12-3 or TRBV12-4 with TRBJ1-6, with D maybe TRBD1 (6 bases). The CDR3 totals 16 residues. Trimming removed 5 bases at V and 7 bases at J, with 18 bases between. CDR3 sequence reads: CASSPSPGQGNSPLHF. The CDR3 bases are TGTGCCAGCAGTCCATCCCCGGGGCAGGGGAATTCACCCCTCCACTTT.

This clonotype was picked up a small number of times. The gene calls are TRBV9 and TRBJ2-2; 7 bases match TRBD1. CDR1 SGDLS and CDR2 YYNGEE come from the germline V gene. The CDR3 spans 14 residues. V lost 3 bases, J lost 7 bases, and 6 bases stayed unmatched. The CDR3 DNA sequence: TGTGCCAGCAGCGAACGGACAGGAGACGGGGAGCTGTTTTTT. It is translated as CASSERTGDGELFF.

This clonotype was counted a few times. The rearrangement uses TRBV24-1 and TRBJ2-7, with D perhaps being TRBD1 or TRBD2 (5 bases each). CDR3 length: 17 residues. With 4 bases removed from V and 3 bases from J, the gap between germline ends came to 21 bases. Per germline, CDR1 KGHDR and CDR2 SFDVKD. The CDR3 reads CATSDLARDRIFYEQYV. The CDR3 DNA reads TGTGCCACCAGTGACTTGGCCCGGGACCGAATTTTCTACGAGCAGTACGTC.

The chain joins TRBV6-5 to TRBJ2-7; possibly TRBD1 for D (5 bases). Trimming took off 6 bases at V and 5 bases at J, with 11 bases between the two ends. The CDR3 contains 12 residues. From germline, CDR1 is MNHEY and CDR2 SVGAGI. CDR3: CASSQIRDEQYF. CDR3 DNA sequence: TGTGCCAGCAGCCAAATCAGGGACGAGCAGTACTTC.

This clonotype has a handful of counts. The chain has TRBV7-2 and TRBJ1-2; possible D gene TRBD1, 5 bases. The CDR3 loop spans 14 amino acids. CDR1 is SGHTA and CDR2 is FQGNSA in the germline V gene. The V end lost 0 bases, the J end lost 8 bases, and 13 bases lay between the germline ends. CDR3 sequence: CASSLASWGVGYTF. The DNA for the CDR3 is TGTGCCAGCAGCTTAGCGAGTTGGGGCGTAGGCTACACCTTC. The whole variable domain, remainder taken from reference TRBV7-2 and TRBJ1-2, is GAGVSQSPSNKVTEKGKDVELRCDPISGHTALYWYRQSLGQGLEFLIYFQGNSAPDKSGLPSDRFSAERTGGSVSTLTIQRTQQEDSAVYLCASSLASWGVGYTFGSGTRLTVV.

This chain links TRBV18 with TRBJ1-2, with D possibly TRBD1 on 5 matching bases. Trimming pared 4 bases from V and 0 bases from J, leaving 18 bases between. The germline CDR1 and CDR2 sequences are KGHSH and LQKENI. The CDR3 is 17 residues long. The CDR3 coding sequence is TGTGCCAGCTCACTAGCCCGGGACGCCGGAACTAACTATGGCTACACCTTC. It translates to CASSLARDAGTNYGYTF.

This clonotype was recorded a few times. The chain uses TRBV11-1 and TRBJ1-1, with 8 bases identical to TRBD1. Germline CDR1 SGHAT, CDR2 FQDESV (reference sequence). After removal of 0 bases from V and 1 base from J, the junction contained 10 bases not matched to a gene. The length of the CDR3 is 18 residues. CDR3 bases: TGTGCCAGCAGCTTAGCGGCAGGGGGCAGGGCCGGGAACACTGAAGCTTTCTTT. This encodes CASSLAAGGRAGNTEAFF.

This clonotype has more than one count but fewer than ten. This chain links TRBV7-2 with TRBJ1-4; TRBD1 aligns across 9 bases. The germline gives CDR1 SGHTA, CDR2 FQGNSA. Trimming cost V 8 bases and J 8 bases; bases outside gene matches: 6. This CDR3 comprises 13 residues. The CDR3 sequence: CASGKGQGEKLFF. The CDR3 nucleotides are TGTGCCAGCGGGAAAGGACAGGGGGAAAAACTGTTTTTT. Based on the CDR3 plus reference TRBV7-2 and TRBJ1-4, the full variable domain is GAGVSQSPSNKVTEKGKDVELRCDPISGHTALYWYRQSLGQGLEFLIYFQGNSAPDKSGLPSDRFSAERTGGSVSTLTIQRTQQEDSAVYLCASGKGQGEKLFFGSGTQLSVL.

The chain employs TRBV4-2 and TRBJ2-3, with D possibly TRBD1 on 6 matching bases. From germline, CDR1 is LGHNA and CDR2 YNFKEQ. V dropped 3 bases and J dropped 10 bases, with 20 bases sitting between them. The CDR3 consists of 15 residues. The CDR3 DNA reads TGTGCCAGCAGCCATGAGAACATCAACAGGGTTGCGCAGTATTTT. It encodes CASSHENINRVAQYF.

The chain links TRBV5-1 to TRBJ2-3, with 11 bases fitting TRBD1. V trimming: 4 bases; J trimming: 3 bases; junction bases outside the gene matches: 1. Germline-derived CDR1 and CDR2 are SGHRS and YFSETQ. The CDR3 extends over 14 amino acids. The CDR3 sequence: CASSGQGATDTQYF. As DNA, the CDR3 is TGCGCCAGCAGCGGACAGGGGGCAACAGATACGCAGTATTTT. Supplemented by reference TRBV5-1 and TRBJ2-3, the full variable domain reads KAGVTQTPRYLIKTRGQQVTLSCSPISGHRSVSWYQQTPGQGLQFLFEYFSETQRNKGNFPGRFSGRQFSNSRSEMNVSTLELGDSALYLCASSGQGATDTQYFGPGTRLTVL.

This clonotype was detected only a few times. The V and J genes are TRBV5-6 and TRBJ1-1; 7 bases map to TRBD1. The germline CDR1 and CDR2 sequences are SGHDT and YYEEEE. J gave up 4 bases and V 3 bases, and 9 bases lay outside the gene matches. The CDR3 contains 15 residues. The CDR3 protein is CASSWADRASTEAFF. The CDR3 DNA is TGTGCCAGCAGCTGGGCTGACAGGGCGAGCACTGAAGCTTTCTTT. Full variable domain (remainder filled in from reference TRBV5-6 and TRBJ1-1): DAGVTQSPTHLIKTRGQQVTLRCSPKSGHDTVSWYQQALGQGPQFIFQYYEEEERQRGNFPDRFSGHQFPNYSSELNVNALLLGDSALYLCASSWADRASTEAFFGQGTRLTVV.

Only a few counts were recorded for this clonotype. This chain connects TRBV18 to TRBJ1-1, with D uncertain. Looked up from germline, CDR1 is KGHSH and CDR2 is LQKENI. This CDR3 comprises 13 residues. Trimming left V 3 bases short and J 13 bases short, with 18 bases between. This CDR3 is CASSPSDARRIFF. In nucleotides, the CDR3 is TGTGCCAGCTCACCGTCGGATGCCAGACGTATTTTCTTT.

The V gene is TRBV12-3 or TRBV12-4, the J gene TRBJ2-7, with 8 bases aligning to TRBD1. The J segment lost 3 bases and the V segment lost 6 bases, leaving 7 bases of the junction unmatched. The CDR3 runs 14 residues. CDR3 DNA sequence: TGTGCCAGCAGCCGGACAGGGTCGGGCTACGAGCAGTACTTC. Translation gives CASSRTGSGYEQYF.

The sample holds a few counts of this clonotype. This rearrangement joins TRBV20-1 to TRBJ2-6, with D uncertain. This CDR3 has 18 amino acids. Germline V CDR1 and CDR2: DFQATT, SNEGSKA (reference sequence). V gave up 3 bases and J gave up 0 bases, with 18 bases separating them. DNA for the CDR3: TGCAGTGCTAGGGGTCCCCCCGACCCCCACTCTGGGGCCAACGTCCTGACTTTC. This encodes CSARGPPDPHSGANVLTF.